This T cell receptor (beta chain) was found in a study of blood T cell repertoires in COVID-19. Profiling relied on immunoSEQ multiplex PCR, and the TCRdb table lists in-frame clones only, not all of them. Of 200,000 to 250,000 clones in the sample, about 86% were seen once. The CDR3 contains 14 residues. The V and J ends lost 4 bases and 1 base respectively, with 11 bases between them. Germline V gene sequence: CDR1 SGDLS, CDR2 YYNGEE. Sequencing was done on a sample of PBMCs or T cells enriched from blood (not recorded which). V is TRBV9 and J is TRBJ1-1; D is ambiguous. This clonotype originated in a woman in her forties with acute COVID-19. This chain's CDR3 is CASSPLERNTEAFF. CDR3 nucleotide sequence: TGTGCCAGCAGCCCCTTAGAAAGGAACACTGAAGCTTTCTTT. Supplemented by reference TRBV9 and TRBJ1-1, the full variable domain reads DSGVTQTPKHLITATGQRVTLRCSPRSGDLSVYWYQQSLDQGLQFLIQYYNGEERAKGNILERFSAQQFPDLHSELNLSSLELGDSALYFCASSPLERNTEAFFGQGTRLTVV.